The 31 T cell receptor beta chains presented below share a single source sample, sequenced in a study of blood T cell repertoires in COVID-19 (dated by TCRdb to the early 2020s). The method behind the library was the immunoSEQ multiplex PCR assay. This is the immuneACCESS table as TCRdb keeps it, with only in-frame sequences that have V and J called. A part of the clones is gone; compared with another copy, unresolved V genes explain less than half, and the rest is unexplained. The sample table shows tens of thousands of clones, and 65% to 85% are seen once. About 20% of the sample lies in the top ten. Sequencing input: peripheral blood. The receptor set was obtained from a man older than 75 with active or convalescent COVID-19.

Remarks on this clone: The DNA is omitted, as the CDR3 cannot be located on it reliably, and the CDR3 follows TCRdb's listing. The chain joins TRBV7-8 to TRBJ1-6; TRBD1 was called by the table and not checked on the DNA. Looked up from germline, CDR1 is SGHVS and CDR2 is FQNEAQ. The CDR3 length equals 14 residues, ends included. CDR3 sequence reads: CASSFGQGSTPFHF.

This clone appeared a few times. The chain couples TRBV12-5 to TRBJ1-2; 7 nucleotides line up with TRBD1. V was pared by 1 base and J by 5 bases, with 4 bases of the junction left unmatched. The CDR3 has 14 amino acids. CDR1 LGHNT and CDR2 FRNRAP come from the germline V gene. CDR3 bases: TGTGCTAGTGGTTTGGGACAGGGAAAATATGGCTACACCTTC. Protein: CASGLGQGKYGYTF. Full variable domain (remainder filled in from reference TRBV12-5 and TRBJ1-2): DARVTQTPRHKVTEMGQEVTMRCQPILGHNTVFWYRQTMMQGLELLAYFRNRAPLDDSGMPKDRFSAEMPDATLATLKIQPSEPRDSAVYFCASGLGQGKYGYTFGSGTRLTVV.

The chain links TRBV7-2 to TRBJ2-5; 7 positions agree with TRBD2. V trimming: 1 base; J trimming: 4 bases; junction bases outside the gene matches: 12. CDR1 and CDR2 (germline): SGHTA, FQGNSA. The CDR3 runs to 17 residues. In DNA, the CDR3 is TGTGCCAGCAGCTTAGGGGGACTAAACAGTGGTTTAGAGACCCAGTACTTC. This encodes CASSLGGLNSGLETQYF.

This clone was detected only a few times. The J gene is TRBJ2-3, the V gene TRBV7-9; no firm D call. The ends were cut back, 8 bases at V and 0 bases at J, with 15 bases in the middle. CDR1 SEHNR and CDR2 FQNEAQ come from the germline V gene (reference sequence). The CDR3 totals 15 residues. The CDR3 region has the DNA TGTGCCAGCGGCGGAGAAGTCACTAGCACAGATACGCAGTATTTT. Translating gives CASGGEVTSTDTQYF. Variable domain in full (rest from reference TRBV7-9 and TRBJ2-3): DTGVSQNPRHKITKRGQNVTFRCDPISEHNRLYWYRQTLGQGPEFLTYFQNEAQLEKSRLLSDRFSAERPKGSFSTLEIQRTEQGDSAMYLCASGGEVTSTDTQYFGPGTRLTVL.

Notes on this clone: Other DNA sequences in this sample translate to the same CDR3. This CDR3 reads CASSFTGSYEQYF. CDR3 bases: TGTGCCAGCAGCTTTACAGGAAGCTACGAGCAGTACTTC. This chain connects TRBV7-9 to TRBJ2-7, with D possibly TRBD1 on 5 matching bases. V lost 3 bases and J 3 bases, leaving 9 bases between the germline ends. The CDR3 spans 13 residues. The V gene's germline CDR1 is SEHNR and CDR2 FQNEAQ (reference sequence).

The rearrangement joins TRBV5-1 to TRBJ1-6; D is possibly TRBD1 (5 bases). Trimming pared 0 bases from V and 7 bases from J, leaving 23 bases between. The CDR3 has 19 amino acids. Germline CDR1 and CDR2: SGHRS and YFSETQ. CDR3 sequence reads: CASSLGSGGGSLSNSPLHF. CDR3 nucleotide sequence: TGCGCCAGCAGCTTGGGTTCCGGCGGGGGATCCTTATCGAATTCACCCCTCCACTTT.

DNA for the CDR3: TGCGCCAGCAGCCGAGGGACAGGGGGTGATACGCAGTATTTT. It specifies CASSRGTGGDTQYF. The chain employs TRBV4-3 and TRBJ2-3, with 11 bases identical to TRBD1. Trimming removed 4 bases from V and 6 bases from J; junction bases left unmatched: 3. Germline V CDR1 and CDR2: LGHNA, YSLEER. This CDR3 region has 14 residues.

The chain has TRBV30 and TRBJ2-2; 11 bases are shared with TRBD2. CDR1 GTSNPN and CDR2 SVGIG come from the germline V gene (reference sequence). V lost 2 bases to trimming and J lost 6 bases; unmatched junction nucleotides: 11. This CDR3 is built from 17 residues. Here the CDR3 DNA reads TGTGCCTGGAGTTTTGGCCGAACTAGCGGGGGCGCCGGGGAGCTGTTTTTT. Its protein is CAWSFGRTSGGAGELFF.

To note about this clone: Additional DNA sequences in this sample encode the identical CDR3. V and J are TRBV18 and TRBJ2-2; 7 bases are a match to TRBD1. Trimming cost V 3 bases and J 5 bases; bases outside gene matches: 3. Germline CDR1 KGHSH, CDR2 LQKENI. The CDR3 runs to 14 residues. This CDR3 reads CASSPGQLTGELFF. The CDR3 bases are TGTGCCAGCTCACCGGGACAGCTTACCGGGGAGCTGTTTTTT.

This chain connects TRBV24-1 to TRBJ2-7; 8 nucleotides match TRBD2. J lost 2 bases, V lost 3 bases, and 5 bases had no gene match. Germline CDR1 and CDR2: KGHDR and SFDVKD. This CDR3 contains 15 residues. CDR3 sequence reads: CATSDGLASAYEQYF. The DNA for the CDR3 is TGTGCCACCAGTGATGGACTAGCTTCCGCCTACGAGCAGTACTTC.

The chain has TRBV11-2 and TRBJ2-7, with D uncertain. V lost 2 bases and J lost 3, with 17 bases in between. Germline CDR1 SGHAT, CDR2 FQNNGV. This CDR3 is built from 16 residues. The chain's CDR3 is CASSLRPPKYNYEQYF. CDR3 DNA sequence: TGTGCCAGCAGCTTACGTCCACCCAAATACAACTACGAGCAGTACTTC.

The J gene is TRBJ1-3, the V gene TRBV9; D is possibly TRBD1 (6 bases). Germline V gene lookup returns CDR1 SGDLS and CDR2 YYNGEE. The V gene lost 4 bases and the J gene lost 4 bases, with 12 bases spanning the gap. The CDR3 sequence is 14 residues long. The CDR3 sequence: CASSLRDNGNTIYF. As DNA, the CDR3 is TGTGCCAGCAGCCTCCGGGACAACGGAAACACCATATATTTT. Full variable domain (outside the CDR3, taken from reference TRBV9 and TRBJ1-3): DSGVTQTPKHLITATGQRVTLRCSPRSGDLSVYWYQQSLDQGLQFLIQYYNGEERAKGNILERFSAQQFPDLHSELNLSSLELGDSALYFCASSLRDNGNTIYFGEGSWLTVV.

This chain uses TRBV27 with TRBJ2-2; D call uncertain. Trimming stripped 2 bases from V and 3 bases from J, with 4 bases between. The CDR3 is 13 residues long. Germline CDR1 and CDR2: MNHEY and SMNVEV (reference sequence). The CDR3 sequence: CASSLEYTGELFF. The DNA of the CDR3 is TGTGCCAGCAGTTTAGAGTACACCGGGGAGCTGTTTTTT.

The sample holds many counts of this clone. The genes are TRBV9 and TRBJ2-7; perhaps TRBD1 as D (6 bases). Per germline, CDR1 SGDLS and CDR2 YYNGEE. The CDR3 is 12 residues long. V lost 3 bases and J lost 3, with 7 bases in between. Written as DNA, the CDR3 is TGTGCCAGCAGCGGGGACAACTACGAGCAGTACTTC. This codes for CASSGDNYEQYF.

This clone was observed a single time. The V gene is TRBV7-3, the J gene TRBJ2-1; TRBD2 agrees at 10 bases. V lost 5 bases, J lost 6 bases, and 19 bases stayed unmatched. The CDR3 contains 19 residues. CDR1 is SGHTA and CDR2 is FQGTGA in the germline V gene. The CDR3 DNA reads TGTGCCAGCAGCACCCCGCGACAGGGGTCACTAGCGGGGACCAATGAGCAGTTCTTC. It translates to CASSTPRQGSLAGTNEQFF.

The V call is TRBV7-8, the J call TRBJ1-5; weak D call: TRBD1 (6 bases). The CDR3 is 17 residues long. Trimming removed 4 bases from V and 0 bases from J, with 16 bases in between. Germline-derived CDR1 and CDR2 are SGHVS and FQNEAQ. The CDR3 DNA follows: TGTGCCAGCAGCTCAGCCTTGGAGGACAGTAGCAATCAGCCCCAGCATTTT. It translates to CASSSALEDSSNQPQHF. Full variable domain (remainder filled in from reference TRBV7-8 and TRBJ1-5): GAGVSQSPRYKVAKRGQDVALRCDPISGHVSLFWYQQALGQGPEFLTYFQNEAQLDKSGLPSDRFFAERPEGSVSTLKIQRTQQEDSAVYLCASSSALEDSSNQPQHFGDGTRLSIL.

The CDR3 reads CASSVRGTGGSGELFF. CDR3 nucleotides: TGTGCCAGCAGCGTTAGAGGAACAGGGGGGTCCGGGGAGCTGTTTTTT. The rearrangement uses TRBV9 and TRBJ2-2; the match to TRBD1 covers 8 bases. CDR3 length equals 16 residues. Trimming took 2 bases from V and 6 from J; bases not matched to a gene: 9. Germline-derived CDR1 and CDR2 are SGDLS and YYNGEE.

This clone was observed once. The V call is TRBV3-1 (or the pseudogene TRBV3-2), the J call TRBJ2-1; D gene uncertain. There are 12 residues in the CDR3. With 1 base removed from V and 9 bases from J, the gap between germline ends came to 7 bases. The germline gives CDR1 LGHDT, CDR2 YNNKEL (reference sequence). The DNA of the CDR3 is TGTGCCAGCAGCCAAGTCGGTCTTGAGCAGTTCTTC. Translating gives CASSQVGLEQFF.

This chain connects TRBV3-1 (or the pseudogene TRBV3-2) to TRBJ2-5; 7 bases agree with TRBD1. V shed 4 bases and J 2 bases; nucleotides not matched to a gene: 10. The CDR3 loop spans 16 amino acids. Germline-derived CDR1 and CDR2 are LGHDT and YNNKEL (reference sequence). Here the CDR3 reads CASSPPSTGLQETQYF. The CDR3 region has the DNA TGTGCCAGCAGCCCCCCTTCGACAGGGCTTCAAGAGACCCAGTACTTC.

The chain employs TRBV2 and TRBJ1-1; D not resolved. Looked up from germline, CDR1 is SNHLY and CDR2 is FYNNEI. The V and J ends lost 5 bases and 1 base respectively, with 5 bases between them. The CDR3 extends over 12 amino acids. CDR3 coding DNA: TGTGCCAGCAGTTACAAGAACACTGAAGCTTTCTTT. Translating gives CASSYKNTEAFF.

As DNA, the CDR3 is TGTGCCAGCAGCCAGCGCCGCTCCTACGAGCAGTACTTC. Translating it yields CASSQRRSYEQYF. This chain links TRBV3-1 (or the pseudogene TRBV3-2) with TRBJ2-7; D gene ambiguous. This CDR3 has 13 amino acids. The germline V gene has CDR1 LGHDT and CDR2 YNNKEL (reference sequence). The V end lost 3 bases, the J end lost 0 bases, and 6 bases lay between the germline ends.

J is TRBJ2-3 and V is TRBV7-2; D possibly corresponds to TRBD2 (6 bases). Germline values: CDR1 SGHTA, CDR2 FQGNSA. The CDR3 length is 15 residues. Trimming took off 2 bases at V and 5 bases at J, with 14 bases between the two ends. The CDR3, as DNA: TGTGCCAGCAGCTTACAGCGCGGGATTGGAGATACGCAGTATTTT. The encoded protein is CASSLQRGIGDTQYF. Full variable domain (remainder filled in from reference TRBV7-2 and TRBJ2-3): GAGVSQSPSNKVTEKGKDVELRCDPISGHTALYWYRQSLGQGLEFLIYFQGNSAPDKSGLPSDRFSAERTGGSVSTLTIQRTQQEDSAVYLCASSLQRGIGDTQYFGPGTRLTVL.

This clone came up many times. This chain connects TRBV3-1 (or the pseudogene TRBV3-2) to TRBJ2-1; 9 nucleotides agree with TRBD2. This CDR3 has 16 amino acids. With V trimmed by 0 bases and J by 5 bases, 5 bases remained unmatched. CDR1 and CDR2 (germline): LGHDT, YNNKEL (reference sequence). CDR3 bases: TGTGCCAGCAGCCAAGAGGCGGGGGGGTATGACAATGAGCAGTTCTTC. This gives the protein CASSQEAGGYDNEQFF.

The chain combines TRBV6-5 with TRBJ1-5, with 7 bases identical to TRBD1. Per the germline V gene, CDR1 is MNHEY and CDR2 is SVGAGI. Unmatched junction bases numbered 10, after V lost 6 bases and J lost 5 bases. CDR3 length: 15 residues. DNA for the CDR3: TGTGCCAGCAGCTATACTACAGGGGTGGATCAGCCCCAGCATTTT. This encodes CASSYTTGVDQPQHF.

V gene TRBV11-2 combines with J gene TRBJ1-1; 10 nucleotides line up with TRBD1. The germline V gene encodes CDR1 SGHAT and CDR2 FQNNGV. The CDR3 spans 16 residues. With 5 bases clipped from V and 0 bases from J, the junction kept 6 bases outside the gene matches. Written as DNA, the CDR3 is TGTGCCAGCAGCGGGAGACAGGGGGCTATGAACACTGAAGCTTTCTTT. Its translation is CASSGRQGAMNTEAFF.

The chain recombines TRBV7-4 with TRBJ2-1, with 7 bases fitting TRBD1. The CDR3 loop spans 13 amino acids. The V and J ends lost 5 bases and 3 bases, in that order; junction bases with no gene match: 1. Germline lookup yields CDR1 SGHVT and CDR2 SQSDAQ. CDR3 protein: CASSGTVYNEQFF. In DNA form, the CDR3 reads TGTGCCAGCAGCGGGACAGTCTACAATGAGCAGTTCTTC.

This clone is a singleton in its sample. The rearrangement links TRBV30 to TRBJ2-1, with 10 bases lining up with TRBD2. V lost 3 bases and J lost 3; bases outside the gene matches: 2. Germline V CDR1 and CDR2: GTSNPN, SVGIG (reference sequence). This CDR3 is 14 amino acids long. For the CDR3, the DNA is TGTGCCTGGAGCCGACTAGCGGGCTACAATGAGCAGTTCTTC. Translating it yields CAWSRLAGYNEQFF.

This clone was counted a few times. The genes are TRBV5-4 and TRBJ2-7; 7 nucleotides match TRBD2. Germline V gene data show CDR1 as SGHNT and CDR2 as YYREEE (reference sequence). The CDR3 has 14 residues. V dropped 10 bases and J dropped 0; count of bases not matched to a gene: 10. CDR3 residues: CACREDLSSYEQYF. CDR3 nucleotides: TGTGCCTGCCGGGAGGACCTGAGCTCCTACGAGCAGTACTTC.

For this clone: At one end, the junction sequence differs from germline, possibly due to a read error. The CDR3 nucleotides are TGTGCTAGCAGCGTGAGCGGGAGGGGGGACTACAATGAGCAGTTCTTC. This gives the protein CASSVSGRGDYNEQFF. V usage is TRBV7-7 and J usage is TRBJ2-1, with 10 bases fitting TRBD2. The CDR3 is 16 residues long. The germline V gene has CDR1 SSHAT and CDR2 FNYEAQ (reference sequence).

CDR3 in amino acids: CASSSQTGYADTQYF. The CDR3 DNA is TGCGCCAGCAGCTCACAAACAGGGTACGCAGATACGCAGTATTTT. This chain links TRBV5-1 with TRBJ2-3; tentative D call: TRBD1 (6 bases). Deletions cut 3 bases from V and 4 bases from J, with 15 bases between. Germline CDR1 reads SGHRS; CDR2 reads YFSETQ. This CDR3 has 15 residues.

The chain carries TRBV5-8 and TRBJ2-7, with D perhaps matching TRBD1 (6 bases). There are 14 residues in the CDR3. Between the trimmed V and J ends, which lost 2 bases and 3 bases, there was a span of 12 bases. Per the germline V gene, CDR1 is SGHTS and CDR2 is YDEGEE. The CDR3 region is CASSFITGNYEQYF. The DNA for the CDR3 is TGTGCCAGCAGCTTTATTACAGGGAACTACGAGCAGTACTTC.